The 19 T cell receptor beta chains reported below all come from one sample, sequenced in a study of blood T cell repertoires in COVID-19. Sequencing was performed with immunoSEQ multiplex PCR; in TCRdb, only in-frame clones are kept and a portion is missing. Of about 130,000 clones listed, roughly three quarters were seen once; the top ten hold 37%. What was sequenced was peripheral blood. All receptors come from a middle-aged man with active or convalescent COVID-19.

This chain joins TRBV24-1 and TRBJ2-7; 10 bases line up with TRBD2. The CDR3 has 16 residues. V shed 5 bases, J shed 2 bases, and the junction held 8 bases outside the gene matches. Germline assignment: CDR1 KGHDR and CDR2 SFDVKD. DNA of the CDR3: TGTGCCACCAGTGTCATCACTAGCGGGAACACCTACGAGCAGTACTTC. Translating it yields CATSVITSGNTYEQYF.

The chain has TRBV7-2 and TRBJ2-7, with 8 bases lining up with TRBD2. The CDR3 has 17 amino acids. The ends lost 5 bases at V and 0 bases at J; junction bases unmatched: 12. Germline lookup yields CDR1 SGHTA and CDR2 FQGNSA. This chain's CDR3 is CASSASPAGVDSYEQYF. DNA for the CDR3: TGTGCCAGCAGCGCCAGCCCAGCGGGGGTCGACTCCTACGAGCAGTACTTC. The full variable domain, completed using reference TRBV7-2 and TRBJ2-7, is GAGVSQSPSNKVTEKGKDVELRCDPISGHTALYWYRQSLGQGLEFLIYFQGNSAPDKSGLPSDRFSAERTGGSVSTLTIQRTQQEDSAVYLCASSASPAGVDSYEQYFGPGTRLTVT.

The V gene is TRBV27, the J gene TRBJ2-1; TRBD1 might be the D (6 bases). Trimming left V 6 bases short and J 7 bases short, with 7 bases between. This CDR3 comprises 11 residues. CDR1 is MNHEY, CDR2 SMNVEV, per germline (reference sequence). The CDR3 nucleotides are TGTGCCAGCAGCAGGGGTAATGAGCAGTTCTTC. This sequence encodes CASSRGNEQFF.

The chain employs TRBV28 and TRBJ2-3, with D possibly matching TRBD1 (6 bases). Germline CDR1 is MDHEN and CDR2 is SYDVKM. Trimming took 6 bases from V and 4 from J, leaving 17 bases between them. The CDR3 is 15 residues long. The CDR3 DNA is TGTGCCAGCAGCACCCTGAGGCAGGGGTCAGATACGCAGTATTTT. This sequence encodes CASSTLRQGSDTQYF.

The chain recombines TRBV6-1 with TRBJ2-1; a possible D gene is TRBD2 (6 bases). The V end was cut by 1 base, the J end by 1 base, with 11 bases between. CDR3 length: 16 residues. The germline V gene has CDR1 MNHNS and CDR2 SASEGT. CDR3 region: CASSEGAGRSYNEQFF. Written as DNA, the CDR3 is TGTGCCAGCAGTGAAGGGGCGGGGAGATCCTACAATGAGCAGTTCTTC.

Comments on this clone: The sample has other DNA sequences that encode this CDR3 too. This chain links TRBV20-1 with TRBJ2-7; 8 positions match TRBD2. This CDR3 is 11 amino acids long. Germline-derived CDR1 and CDR2 are DFQATT and SNEGSKA (reference sequence). V shed 6 bases, J shed 5 bases, and the junction held 3 bases outside the gene matches. CDR3 sequence (DNA): TGCAGTGCGTCTAGCGGGCACGAGCAGTACTTC. It translates to CSASSGHEQYF.

This chain joins TRBV3-1 (or the pseudogene TRBV3-2) and TRBJ1-5; D ambiguous. The CDR3 is 15 residues long. CDR1 and CDR2 from the germline V gene are LGHDT and YNNKEL (reference sequence). Trimming took 2 bases from V and 0 from J, leaving 8 bases between them. The CDR3 DNA is TGTGCCAGCAGCCAATCCAGATATAGCAATCAGCCCCAGCATTTT. Its translation: CASSQSRYSNQPQHF.

V and J are TRBV6-5 and TRBJ1-1; D perhaps matches TRBD1 (6 bases). V lost 9 bases to trimming and J lost 0 bases, with 17 bases between them. CDR1 MNHEY and CDR2 SVGAGI come from the germline V gene. This CDR3 is built from 15 residues. The CDR3 region has the DNA TGTGCCAGTGCAGGGGCCGCGGGGGTGAACACTGAAGCTTTCTTT. It is translated as CASAGAAGVNTEAFF.

The chain recombines TRBV10-3 with TRBJ1-1, with TRBD1 identical over 9 bases. Trimming removed 6 bases from V and 1 base from J; junction bases left unmatched: 6. The germline V gene has CDR1 ENHRY and CDR2 SYGVKD. This CDR3 region has 15 residues. The CDR3 DNA follows: TGTGCCATCAGGCCCCCGGACAGGGGGAACACTGAAGCTTTCTTT. This codes for CAIRPPDRGNTEAFF.

This clone has just a few counts. The rearrangement links TRBV18 to TRBJ1-6; D call uncertain. This CDR3 spans 14 amino acids. Trimming pared 0 bases from V and 8 bases from J, leaving 8 bases between. Germline assignment: CDR1 KGHSH and CDR2 LQKENI. In nucleotides, the CDR3 is TGTGCCAGCTCACCACCGCTAGGAGATTCACCCCTCCACTTT. Translated, it gives CASSPPLGDSPLHF.

The table lists this clone with a few counts. The chain employs TRBV28 and TRBJ2-7; 9 bases are shared with TRBD1. CDR1 MDHEN and CDR2 SYDVKM come from the germline V gene. The V segment lost 5 bases and the J segment 1 base; nucleotides outside the gene matches: 6. CDR3 length: 15 residues. The CDR3 bases are TGTGCCAGCAGTGACGGACAGGGGAGGTCCTACGAGCAGTACTTC. Translating gives CASSDGQGRSYEQYF. The full variable domain, its missing parts supplied by reference TRBV28 and TRBJ2-7, is DVKVTQSSRYLVKRTGEKVFLECVQDMDHENMFWYRQDPGLGLRLIYFSYDVKMKEKGDIPEGYSVSREKKERFSLILESASTNQTSMYLCASSDGQGRSYEQYFGPGTRLTVT.

The CDR3 DNA follows: TGTGCCAGCAGCCCGGAGACTAGCGTTTCCTACAATGAGCAGTTCTTC. Residues: CASSPETSVSYNEQFF. This chain connects TRBV7-3 to TRBJ2-1, with 8 bases aligning to TRBD2. The CDR3 spans 16 residues. Germline lookup yields CDR1 SGHTA and CDR2 FQGTGA. V gave up 5 bases and J gave up 1 base; unmatched junction bases: 7.

The chain employs TRBV5-5 and TRBJ2-1; D might be TRBD2 (6 bases). Per the germline V gene, CDR1 is SGHKS and CDR2 is YYEKEE (reference sequence). Trimming cost V 4 bases and J 3 bases, with 23 bases left between them. The CDR3 is 18 residues long. The CDR3 sequence is CASSIISGAGTLYNEQFF. CDR3 coding DNA: TGTGCCAGCAGCATAATTTCTGGGGCGGGGACCCTCTACAATGAGCAGTTCTTC.

The chain combines TRBV11-3 with TRBJ2-1; the match to TRBD1 covers 10 bases. Per germline, CDR1 SGHNT and CDR2 YENEEA. The CDR3 is 17 amino acids. The trim removed 3 bases at V and 6 bases at J, leaving 11 bases unmatched. The CDR3 region is CASSFNQGTGVGNEQFF. CDR3 nucleotide sequence: TGTGCCAGCAGCTTCAATCAGGGGACAGGGGTTGGCAATGAGCAGTTCTTC.

This rearrangement joins TRBV12-3 or TRBV12-4 to TRBJ1-2, with 10 nucleotides matching TRBD1. CDR3 length: 13 residues. The V gene end was trimmed by 5 bases and the J gene end by 5 bases; junction bases not matched to a gene: 2. For the CDR3, the DNA is TGTGCCAGCAGTGGGGGACAGGGGTATGGCTACACCTTC. Its protein product is CASSGGQGYGYTF.

CDR3 DNA sequence: TGTGCCAGCAGTCTCGGACAGGGCCGGGGCGGGGAGCTGTTTTTT. Its translation: CASSLGQGRGGELFF. The gene calls are TRBV27 and TRBJ2-2, with TRBD1 matching 8 bases. Trimming cost V 5 bases and J 7 bases; bases outside gene matches: 9. The CDR3 loop spans 15 amino acids. The germline V gene has CDR1 MNHEY and CDR2 SMNVEV (reference sequence).

The chain combines TRBV24-1 with TRBJ2-3, with D possibly TRBD1 on 6 matching bases. Germline V CDR1 and CDR2: KGHDR, SFDVKD. The CDR3 is made up of 15 amino acids. V shed 3 bases and J shed 5 bases, with 14 bases lying between them. CDR3 residues: CATSDPGADQDTQYF. The CDR3 DNA sequence: TGTGCCACCAGTGATCCAGGGGCAGACCAAGATACGCAGTATTTT.

The rearrangement links TRBV2 to TRBJ1-2, with 8 positions matching TRBD1. V dropped 5 bases and J dropped 6; count of bases not matched to a gene: 20. There are 18 residues in the CDR3. CDR1 is SNHLY, CDR2 FYNNEI, per germline. The CDR3 region has the DNA TGTGCCAGCAGTTCCCAGGCAGGACAGGGACGGGGACGGGATGGCTACACCTTC. Amino acid sequence: CASSSQAGQGRGRDGYTF. The full variable domain, in which reference TRBV2 and TRBJ1-2 provide the parts outside the CDR3, is EPEVTQTPSHQVTQMGQEVILRCVPISNHLYFYWYRQILGQKVEFLVSFYNNEISEKSEIFDDQFSVERPDGSNFTLKIRSTKLEDSAMYFCASSSQAGQGRGRDGYTFGSGTRLTVV.

The chain has TRBV30 and TRBJ2-6, with D tentatively TRBD1 (5 bases). The CDR3 is 16 residues long. Germline CDR1 GTSNPN, CDR2 SVGIG (reference sequence). The V end lost 6 bases, the J end lost 1 base, and 16 bases lay between the germline ends. The CDR3 DNA reads as TGTGCCTGTTCCAGGGAAGGAATTTCTGGGGCCAACGTCCTGACTTTC. Amino acids: CACSREGISGANVLTF.